One sample yielded the 22 T cell receptor beta chains listed below, sequenced in a study of shared clonotypes between healthy human individuals. The table came from immunoSEQ multiplex PCR; TCRdb's copy has only in-frame clones and leaves some out. The sample lists 2 million to 2.5 million clones, approximately 96% occurring once. Input material: naive CD4+ T cells sorted from blood. Subset of the sample: CD45RA+ positively selected. These receptors came from a man between 18 and 29 years old in good health.

The chain joins TRBV6-5 to TRBJ2-1; D might be TRBD1 or TRBD2, each matching 6 bases. The V end was cut by 8 bases, the J end by 5 bases, with 13 bases between. CDR3 size: 13 residues. CDR1 and CDR2 (germline): MNHEY, SVGAGI. CDR3 loop: CASGRRGDNEQFF. CDR3 coding DNA: TGTGCCAGCGGTCGTAGGGGGGACAATGAGCAGTTCTTC.

Comments on this clone: Other DNA sequences within the sample encode an identical CDR3. This chain joins TRBV7-2 and TRBJ2-7; a weak D match, TRBD2 (6 bases). V gave up 0 bases and J gave up 6 bases, with 6 bases separating them. CDR3 length: 12 amino acids. Germline V gene data show CDR1 as SGHTA and CDR2 as FQGNSA. The CDR3 spells CASSLAGGEQYF. In DNA, the CDR3 is TGTGCCAGCAGCTTAGCGGGGGGCGAGCAGTACTTC.

This chain uses TRBV10-2 with TRBJ2-7, with D maybe TRBD2 (6 bases). The CDR3 is 15 amino acids. Trimming stripped 2 bases from V and 2 bases from J, with 13 bases between. Germline loops: CDR1 WSHSY, CDR2 SAAADI. CDR3 loop: CASSESGPLAYEQYF. CDR3 DNA: TGCGCCAGCAGTGAGAGCGGGCCACTTGCCTACGAGCAGTACTTC.

Notes on this clone: Distinct nucleotide sequences in the sample also encode this CDR3. The V and J genes are TRBV18 and TRBJ2-7, with unresolved D. The CDR3 totals 13 residues. V was cut by 1 base and J by 3 bases, with 7 bases left in between. The germline CDR1 and CDR2 sequences are KGHSH and LQKENI. As DNA, the CDR3 is TGTGCCAGCTCACCACAATCGGGCTACGAGCAGTACTTC. Translated: CASSPQSGYEQYF.

This sequence joins TRBV5-5 and TRBJ2-7; the D gene is possibly TRBD2 (6 bases). Germline CDR1 and CDR2: SGHKS and YYEKEE (reference sequence). The length of the CDR3 is 14 residues. V gave up 3 bases and J gave up 0 bases, with 10 bases separating them. The CDR3 loop is CASSSGGASYEQYF. The CDR3 coding sequence is TGTGCCAGCAGCTCCGGGGGAGCCTCCTACGAGCAGTACTTC.

The V call is TRBV7-9, the J call TRBJ1-1; D uncertain. Per the germline V gene, CDR1 is SEHNR and CDR2 is FQNEAQ (reference sequence). This CDR3 has 14 residues. V dropped 2 bases and J dropped 0 bases, with 7 bases sitting between them. The CDR3, as DNA: TGTGCCAGCAGCTTATCCGCGCTGAACACTGAAGCTTTCTTT. Its translation is CASSLSALNTEAFF.

This chain uses TRBV5-6 with TRBJ1-2; D is unresolved. V lost 2 bases and J 0 bases, leaving 8 bases between the germline ends. In germline, CDR1 is SGHDT, CDR2 YYEEEE. This CDR3 spans 14 amino acids. The chain's CDR3 is CASSFDRSNYGYTF. CDR3 DNA sequence: TGTGCCAGCAGCTTTGACCGTTCTAACTATGGCTACACCTTC.

Of note for this clone: At the DNA level, this CDR3 is encoded by other sequences in the same sample as well. The rearrangement joins TRBV5-1 to TRBJ2-3; TRBD2 matches 10 bases. J lost 1 base, V lost 4 bases, and 3 bases had no gene match. The CDR3 extends over 15 amino acids. Germline loops: CDR1 SGHRS, CDR2 YFSETQ. The CDR3 coding sequence is TGCGCCAGCAGCGCCGGACTAGCGGGCACAGATACGCAGTATTTT. Translation gives CASSAGLAGTDTQYF.

DNA for the CDR3: TGTGCCAGTAGTATAGGGAGGTTAGCGGGACCCTCTGCCAAAAACATTCAGTACTTC. This translates into CASSIGRLAGPSAKNIQYF. The gene calls are TRBV19 and TRBJ2-4; 8 nucleotides match TRBD2. The CDR3 contains 19 residues. V was pared by 1 base and J by 1 base, with 12 bases of the junction left unmatched. The germline CDR1 and CDR2 sequences are LNHDA and SQIVND (reference sequence).

The sample holds one count of this clone. The chain has TRBV28 and TRBJ2-3; 11 bases agree with TRBD2. Germline loops: CDR1 MDHEN, CDR2 SYDVKM. The CDR3 length is 15 residues. V shed 7 bases and J 14 bases; nucleotides not matched to a gene: 17. The CDR3 sequence is CASTPSPGLAGGGYF. The CDR3 bases are TGTGCCAGCACCCCTTCACCAGGGCTAGCGGGGGGTGGGTATTTT.

The chain couples TRBV21-1 to TRBJ2-6; the listed D gene, TRBD1, was not tested against the DNA. TRBV21-1 is a documented pseudogene. The CDR3 totals 16 residues. DNA for the CDR3: TGTGCCAGCAGCAACCCCCAGGTCTCTGGGGCCAACGTCCTGACTTTC. This gives the protein CASSNPQVSGANVLTF.

This rearrangement joins TRBV6-6 to TRBJ2-2, with D perhaps TRBD2 (6 bases). The germline V gene encodes CDR1 MNHNY and CDR2 SVGAGI (reference sequence). With 6 bases removed from V and 7 bases from J, the gap between germline ends came to 15 bases. This CDR3 is 14 amino acids long. The CDR3 region is CASRLGGIGGELFF. The DNA for the CDR3 is TGTGCCAGCAGACTTGGCGGGATAGGCGGGGAGCTGTTTTTT.

The chain recombines TRBV6-5 with TRBJ1-3, with D uncertain. The V and J ends lost 7 bases and 0 bases respectively, with 13 bases between them. The CDR3 runs 15 residues. The germline gives CDR1 MNHEY, CDR2 SVGAGI. CDR3 sequence: CASTPAGDSGNTIYF. Here the CDR3 DNA reads TGTGCCAGCACCCCCGCCGGGGACTCTGGAAACACCATATATTTT.

The chain uses TRBV7-9 and TRBJ2-3; 8 bases are a match to TRBD2. The germline gives CDR1 SEHNR, CDR2 FQNEAQ (reference sequence). The V segment lost 5 bases and the J segment 3 bases; nucleotides outside the gene matches: 13. The CDR3 has 17 amino acids. The CDR3 region is CASSRGLAESVTDTQYF. In nucleotides, the CDR3 is TGTGCCAGCAGCCGAGGACTAGCCGAAAGCGTGACAGATACGCAGTATTTT.

The chain couples TRBV10-3 to TRBJ2-5; tentatively, D is TRBD1 (5 bases). Trimming pared 5 bases from V and 5 bases from J, leaving 12 bases between. Germline-derived CDR1 and CDR2 are ENHRY and SYGVKD. This CDR3 spans 13 amino acids. CDR3 nucleotides: TGTGCCATCAGTCCCACAGGATGGGAGACCCAGTACTTC. Its translation is CAISPTGWETQYF.

The chain carries TRBV30 and TRBJ1-2; 8 nucleotides match TRBD1. The J segment lost 8 bases and the V segment lost 4 bases, leaving 9 bases of the junction unmatched. The CDR3 spans 13 residues. Germline assignment: CDR1 GTSNPN and CDR2 SVGIG (reference sequence). The CDR3 sequence is CAWMDRDMVGYTF. In DNA form, the CDR3 reads TGTGCCTGGATGGACAGGGACATGGTCGGCTACACCTTC.

The V gene is TRBV10-3, the J gene TRBJ2-5; TRBD1 might be the D (5 bases). The CDR3 has 13 amino acids. CDR1 is ENHRY and CDR2 is SYGVKD in the germline V gene. V lost 7 bases and J lost 4, with 13 bases in between. The CDR3 DNA reads TGTGCCATCACTCAGGGTGATGGAGAGACCCAGTACTTC. It specifies CAITQGDGETQYF.

This chain connects TRBV5-1 to TRBJ2-7; TRBD2 aligns across 8 bases. This CDR3 contains 14 residues. Trimming removed 3 bases from V and 4 bases from J; junction bases left unmatched: 6. The V gene's germline CDR1 is SGHRS and CDR2 YFSETQ. The CDR3 loop reads CASSSRLAGYEQYF. Written as DNA, the CDR3 is TGCGCCAGCAGCTCCCGCTTAGCGGGGTACGAGCAGTACTTC.

V is TRBV5-8 and J is TRBJ2-2; a possible D gene is TRBD1 (6 bases). Looked up from germline, CDR1 is SGHTS and CDR2 is YDEGEE. Trimming pared 1 base from V and 2 bases from J, leaving 21 bases between. The CDR3 extends over 19 amino acids. The CDR3 region is CASSLRGKTGQYNTGELFF. As DNA, the CDR3 is TGTGCCAGCAGCTTGAGAGGAAAGACCGGACAGTATAACACCGGGGAGCTGTTTTTT. The full variable domain, with the rest looked up from reference TRBV5-8 and TRBJ2-2, is EAGVTQSPTHLIKTRGQQATLRCSPISGHTSVYWYQQALGLGLQFLLWYDEGEERNRGNFPPRFSGRQFPNYSSELNVNALELEDSALYLCASSLRGKTGQYNTGELFFGEGSRLTVL.

Regarding this clone: The sample holds other DNA sequences that translate to the same CDR3. The rearrangement joins TRBV5-1 to TRBJ2-5, with 10 bases that match TRBD1. The junction had 4 bases not matched to a gene; V was cut back by 0 bases and J by 2 bases. The CDR3 length is 16 residues. CDR1 and CDR2 from the germline V gene are SGHRS and YFSETQ. The CDR3, as DNA: TGCGCCAGCAGCTTGGCCTTGGGACAGGGGCAAGAGACCCAGTACTTC. Encoded protein: CASSLALGQGQETQYF. The variable domain in full, completed from reference TRBV5-1 and TRBJ2-5, reads KAGVTQTPRYLIKTRGQQVTLSCSPISGHRSVSWYQQTPGQGLQFLFEYFSETQRNKGNFPGRFSGRQFSNSRSEMNVSTLELGDSALYLCASSLALGQGQETQYFGPGTRLLVL.

The CDR3 DNA sequence: TGTGCCAGCAGCACAGACACCAGTAACACTGAAGCTTTCTTT. It translates to CASSTDTSNTEAFF. The chain couples TRBV6-1 to TRBJ1-1; D gene ambiguous. This CDR3 is built from 14 residues. Germline loops: CDR1 MNHNS, CDR2 SASEGT. V was trimmed by 6 bases and J by 2 bases, leaving 13 bases between them.

This clone has only one observation. This sequence joins TRBV5-1 and TRBJ2-7; 7 positions agree with TRBD1. V trimming: 1 base; J trimming: 0 bases; junction bases outside the gene matches: 10. CDR3 length: 17 residues. The V gene's germline CDR1 is SGHRS and CDR2 YFSETQ. The CDR3: CASSLKSPTGPSYEQYF. The CDR3 DNA is TGCGCCAGCAGCTTGAAATCCCCGACAGGGCCCTCCTACGAGCAGTACTTC.